These 20 T cell receptor beta chains were sequenced from one sample in a study of T cells in Graves' hyperthyroidism and ophthalmopathy. Amplification yielded TCR beta CDR3 regions, with RNA transcripts as the source. TCR CDR3 underwent first-round RT-PCR with the HTBI primer set. Via MiXCR, TCRdb re-called the multiplex PCR reads, giving one row per CDR3 protein. Among about 480,000 distinct CDR3 sequences listed, under 15% were seen once. What was sequenced was blood. The source is a woman in her late teens or twenties with Graves' hyperthyroidism.

The genes are TRBV20-1 and TRBJ2-5; 9 nucleotides match TRBD2. Germline V CDR1 and CDR2: DFQATT, SNEGSKA (reference sequence). This CDR3 contains 14 residues. The V segment lost 5 bases and the J segment 3 bases; nucleotides outside the gene matches: 7. The CDR3 loop reads CSAPRAGGEETQYF. The CDR3 DNA is TGCAGTGCTCCCAGGGCGGGAGGGGAAGAGACCCAGTACTTC.

This clonotype was observed a handful of times. The chain carries TRBV18 and TRBJ1-1; 7 positions match TRBD1. CDR3 length equals 12 residues. Trimming took 8 bases from V and 5 from J; bases not matched to a gene: 5. The V gene's germline CDR1 is KGHSH and CDR2 LQKENI. Written as DNA, the CDR3 is TGTGCCAGCAACAGGGGTGGAACTGAAGCTTTCTTT. Translating gives CASNRGGTEAFF.

The V call is TRBV20-1, the J call TRBJ2-5; 10 bases are a match to TRBD2. The germline V gene encodes CDR1 DFQATT and CDR2 SNEGSKA (reference sequence). With V trimmed by 0 bases and J by 4 bases, 8 bases remained unmatched. This CDR3 has 16 residues. The CDR3 region has the DNA TGCAGTGCTAGAGACCTTCTAGCGGGAGAGGGAGAGACCCAGTACTTC. Translated: CSARDLLAGEGETQYF.

At least ten counts were recorded for this clonotype. The rearrangement links TRBV12-3 or TRBV12-4 to TRBJ1-4, with 7 bases lining up with TRBD1. The trim removed 7 bases at V and 5 bases at J, leaving 4 bases unmatched. CDR3 length: 13 residues. CDR3: CASTNRGNEKLFF. Written as DNA, the CDR3 is TGTGCCAGCACCAACAGGGGAAATGAAAAACTGTTTTTT.

This clonotype was observed a few times. The chain links TRBV6-5 to TRBJ2-7; 8 bases map to TRBD2. The CDR3 contains 16 residues. V shed 0 bases, J shed 7 bases, and the junction held 11 bases outside the gene matches. In germline, CDR1 is MNHEY, CDR2 SVGAGI. The DNA of the CDR3 is TGTGCCAGCAGTTACTCTTCGTATAGCGGGAACGAAGAGCAGTACTTC. Its translation is CASSYSSYSGNEEQYF.

This clonotype was recorded at least ten times. V usage is TRBV6-6 and J usage is TRBJ2-1, with D possibly matching TRBD2 (6 bases). The CDR3 covers 17 residues. CDR1 and CDR2 from the germline V gene are MNHNY and SVGAGI (reference sequence). Trimming took 2 bases from V and 7 from J, leaving 21 bases between them. CDR3 nucleotides: TGTGCCAGCAGTTACCTCCTTTACGGGAGAGCGGGTAATGAGCAGTTCTTC. Its protein is CASSYLLYGRAGNEQFF.

This clonotype was picked up a small number of times. V usage is TRBV30 and J usage is TRBJ2-1; 8 bases fit TRBD2. V shed 7 bases, J shed 4 bases, and the junction held 6 bases outside the gene matches. From germline, CDR1 is GTSNPN and CDR2 SVGIG (reference sequence). The CDR3 runs 13 residues. Written as DNA, the CDR3 is TGTGCCTTCTTTAGCGGGGAGTACAATGAGCAGTTCTTC. Translated: CAFFSGEYNEQFF.

The genes are TRBV2 and TRBJ1-1, with TRBD1 matching 9 bases. The junction had 9 bases not matched to a gene; V was cut back by 10 bases and J by 6 bases. The CDR3 is 13 residues long. The germline V gene encodes CDR1 SNHLY and CDR2 FYNNEI. The CDR3 sequence: CANRQGGMAEAFF. The CDR3 DNA follows: TGTGCCAATAGACAGGGGGGAATGGCTGAAGCTTTCTTT.

This clonotype showed up many times. The J gene is TRBJ2-1, the V gene TRBV6-1; D may correspond to TRBD1 or TRBD2 (5 bases each). CDR1 is MNHNS and CDR2 is SASEGT in the germline V gene. V was cut by 6 bases and J by 4 bases, with 16 bases left in between. The CDR3 runs 15 residues. The CDR3 DNA reads TGTGCCAGCAGGAACGGACACGGGGCATACAATGAGCAGTTCTTC. Residues: CASRNGHGAYNEQFF.

This clonotype was observed many times. This chain uses TRBV28 with TRBJ1-1; possibly TRBD1 for D (6 bases). Trimming cost V 4 bases and J 8 bases, with 11 bases left between them. This CDR3 is built from 12 residues. The germline CDR1 and CDR2 sequences are MDHEN and SYDVKM. The CDR3 nucleotides read TGTGCCAGCAGTTGGACAGCCTCAGAAGCTTTCTTT. This codes for CASSWTASEAFF.

This clonotype was observed at least ten times. This chain joins TRBV29-1 and TRBJ1-1; 10 bases are a match to TRBD1. V lost 7 bases and J lost 5; bases outside the gene matches: 7. CDR3 length equals 13 residues. Looked up from germline, CDR1 is SQVTM and CDR2 is ANQGSEA. As DNA, the CDR3 is TGCAGCGCTAGGAGGGGACAGGGGACTGAAGCTTTCTTT. The encoded protein is CSARRGQGTEAFF.

This clonotype was seen ten or more times. J is TRBJ1-2 and V is TRBV6-1; D possibly corresponds to TRBD1 (6 bases). V lost 1 base, J lost 6 bases, and 15 bases lay in between. The CDR3 extends over 15 amino acids. Germline-derived CDR1 and CDR2 are MNHNS and SASEGT. CDR3 sequence reads: CASSEVGGSRHGYTF. The CDR3 coding sequence is TGTGCCAGCAGTGAAGTAGGGGGTTCAAGACATGGCTACACCTTC.

This clonotype was counted at least ten times. V gene TRBV6-1 combines with J gene TRBJ2-2, with 8 bases matching TRBD2. There are 17 residues in the CDR3. The junction had 14 bases not matched to a gene; V was cut back by 7 bases and J by 4 bases. From germline, CDR1 is MNHNS and CDR2 SASEGT. The CDR3 spells CASKPSGRGRSTGELFF. The CDR3 bases are TGTGCCAGCAAGCCCAGCGGGAGAGGAAGGAGCACCGGGGAGCTGTTTTTT.

This clonotype was recorded at least ten times. The gene calls are TRBV28 and TRBJ1-3; the D is unclear. This CDR3 spans 16 amino acids. The germline V gene encodes CDR1 MDHEN and CDR2 SYDVKM. The V gene lost 1 base and the J gene lost 4 bases, with 14 bases spanning the gap. The CDR3 DNA follows: TGTGCCAGCAGTTTATCGGCCCGTCGACTGGGAAACACCATATATTTT. Amino acid sequence: CASSLSARRLGNTIYF.

The V gene is TRBV7-2, the J gene TRBJ1-2, with a possible D match to TRBD1 (5 bases). Trimming removed 2 bases from V and 4 bases from J, with 11 bases in between. There are 14 residues in the CDR3. CDR1 SGHTA and CDR2 FQGNSA come from the germline V gene. This chain's CDR3 is CASSLSSTAYGYTF. CDR3 in DNA: TGTGCCAGCAGCTTATCTTCGACAGCCTATGGCTACACCTTC.

The table lists this clonotype with many counts. The chain employs TRBV4-2 and TRBJ2-1; D is perhaps TRBD1 or TRBD2 (5 bases each). V dropped 1 base and J dropped 8 bases, with 15 bases sitting between them. This CDR3 is built from 15 residues. The V gene's germline CDR1 is LGHNA and CDR2 YNFKEQ. CDR3 region: CASSQVGETEDEQFF. CDR3 DNA: TGTGCCAGCAGCCAAGTCGGGGAGACAGAAGATGAGCAGTTCTTC.

The table lists this clonotype with many counts. The gene calls are TRBV24-1 and TRBJ2-1, with D hard to call. Germline CDR1 is KGHDR and CDR2 is SFDVKD. The CDR3 totals 16 residues. Trimming took off 3 bases at V and 9 bases at J, with 20 bases between the two ends. For the CDR3, the DNA is TGTGCCACCAGTGATAGAGCCGCCAGATTGATCCCTGAGCAGTTCTTC. Its protein product is CATSDRAARLIPEQFF.

This clonotype was seen repeatedly, ten times or more. J is TRBJ1-4 and V is TRBV12-3 or TRBV12-4, with 11 bases aligning to TRBD1. CDR3 size: 16 residues. Germline trimming cut 5 bases from V and 3 bases from J; bases unmatched to any gene: 5. CDR3: CASSPGTGGANEKLFF. Written as DNA, the CDR3 is TGTGCCAGCAGTCCCGGGACAGGGGGAGCTAATGAAAAACTGTTTTTT.

In its sample, this clonotype was seen many times. J is TRBJ1-2 and V is TRBV29-1, with unresolved D. The CDR3 is made up of 15 amino acids. Per the germline V gene, CDR1 is SQVTM and CDR2 is ANQGSEA. Trimming shortened V by 1 base and J by 4 bases, and 16 bases separated the two germline ends. The CDR3 nucleotides are TGCAGCGTTGAAGGTATGGGGAGAGCGGCCTATGGCTACACCTTC. This translates into CSVEGMGRAAYGYTF.

This clonotype was observed many times. V gene TRBV12-3 or TRBV12-4 combines with J gene TRBJ2-7; 9 nucleotides align to TRBD1. The CDR3 runs 14 residues. With V trimmed by 6 bases and J by 2 bases, 5 bases remained unmatched. DNA of the CDR3: TGTGCCAGCAGCCGGGACAGGGACACCTACGAGCAGTACGTC. It yields the protein CASSRDRDTYEQYV.